The T cell receptor beta chain described here comes from a study of blood T cell repertoires in COVID-19. Study summary: Sites in the United States, Italy and Spain provided acute and convalescent COVID-19 samples.

Repertoires were generated with immunoSEQ multiplex PCR, while TCRdb's copy carries only in-frame clones and drops some. Here the sample spans approximately 70,000 clones, around 90% being singletons. The CDR3 runs 10 residues. The sequenced sample was peripheral blood. This sequence originates from a woman in her sixties or seventies with active COVID-19. J is TRBJ2-1 and V is TRBV21-1; whether TRBD2, the table's D call, matches the DNA was not checked. TRBV21-1 is given as a pseudogene. CDR3 nucleotide sequence: TGTGCCAGCAGCAAGGGGGGACAGTTCTTC. Translation: CASSKGGQFF.